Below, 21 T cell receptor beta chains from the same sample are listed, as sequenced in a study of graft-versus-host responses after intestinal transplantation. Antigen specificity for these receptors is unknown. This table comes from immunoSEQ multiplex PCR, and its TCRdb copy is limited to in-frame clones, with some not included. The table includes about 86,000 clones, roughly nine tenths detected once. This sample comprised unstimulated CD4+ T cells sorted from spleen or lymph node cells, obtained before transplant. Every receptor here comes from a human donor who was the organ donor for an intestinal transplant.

CDR3 coding DNA: TGCGCCAGCAGCCTACTGCGCCACGAGCAGTACTTC. Protein: CASSLLRHEQYF. V is TRBV23-1 and J is TRBJ2-7; no firm D call. TRBV23-1 is given ORF status, its function remaining uncertain. The CDR3 has 12 amino acids. V lost 6 bases and J lost 5, with 11 bases in between.

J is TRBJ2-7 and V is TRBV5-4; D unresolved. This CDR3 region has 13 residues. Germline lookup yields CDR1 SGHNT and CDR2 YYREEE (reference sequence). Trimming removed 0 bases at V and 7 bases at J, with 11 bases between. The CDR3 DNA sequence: TGTGCCAGCAGCTTGGTAGGTGAGAGGGAGCAGTACTTC. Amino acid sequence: CASSLVGEREQYF.

DNA for the CDR3: TGTGCCAGCAAACCCACCCGGGGAGGGGGAGAGACCCAGTACTTC. Translation gives CASKPTRGGGETQYF. The chain uses TRBV6-5 and TRBJ2-5; D perhaps matches TRBD2 (7 bases). This CDR3 has 15 amino acids. V was pared by 7 bases and J by 4 bases, with 19 bases between. Germline V gives CDR1 MNHEY, CDR2 SVGAGI.

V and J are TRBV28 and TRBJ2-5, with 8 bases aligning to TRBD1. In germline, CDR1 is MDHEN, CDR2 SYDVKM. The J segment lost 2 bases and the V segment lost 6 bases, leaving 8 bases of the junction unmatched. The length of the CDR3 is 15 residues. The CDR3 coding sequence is TGTGCCAGCAGCCCCCCCCGGACAGGGCAAGAGACCCAGTACTTC. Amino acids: CASSPPRTGQETQYF.

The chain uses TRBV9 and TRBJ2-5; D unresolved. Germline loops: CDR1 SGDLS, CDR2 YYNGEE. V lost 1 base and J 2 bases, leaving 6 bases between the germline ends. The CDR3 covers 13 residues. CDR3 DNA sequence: TGTGCCAGCAGCGTATCCCTTCAAGAGACCCAGTACTTC. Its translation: CASSVSLQETQYF.

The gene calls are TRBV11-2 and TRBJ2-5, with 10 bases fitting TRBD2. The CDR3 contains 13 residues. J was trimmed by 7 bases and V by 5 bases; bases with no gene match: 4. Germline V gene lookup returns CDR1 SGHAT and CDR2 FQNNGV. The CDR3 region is CASSGTSVGTQYF. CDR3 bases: TGTGCCAGCAGCGGGACTAGCGTCGGGACCCAGTACTTC.

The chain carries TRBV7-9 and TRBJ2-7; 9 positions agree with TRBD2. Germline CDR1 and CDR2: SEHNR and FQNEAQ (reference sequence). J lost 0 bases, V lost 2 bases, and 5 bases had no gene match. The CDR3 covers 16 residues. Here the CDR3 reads CASSLRASGVSYEQYF. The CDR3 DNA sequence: TGTGCCAGCAGCTTAAGGGCTAGCGGGGTCTCCTACGAGCAGTACTTC.

The CDR3 DNA is TGTGCCAGCAGCTTACTACAGGGAGATCGGGACAATGAGCAGTTCTTC. Protein: CASSLLQGDRDNEQFF. The V call is TRBV11-2, the J call TRBJ2-1, with a weak D call TRBD1 (6 bases). Germline loops: CDR1 SGHAT, CDR2 FQNNGV. This CDR3 has 16 amino acids. Trimming shortened V by 2 bases and J by 5 bases, and 16 bases separated the two germline ends.

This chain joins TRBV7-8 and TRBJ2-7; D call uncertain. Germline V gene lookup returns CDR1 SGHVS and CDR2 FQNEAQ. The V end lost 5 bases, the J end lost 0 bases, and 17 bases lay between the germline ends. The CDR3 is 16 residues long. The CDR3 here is CASSTRGIRSSYEQYF. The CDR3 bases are TGTGCCAGCAGCACCCGAGGCATCCGGAGCTCCTACGAGCAGTACTTC. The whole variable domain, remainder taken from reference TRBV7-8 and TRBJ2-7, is GAGVSQSPRYKVAKRGQDVALRCDPISGHVSLFWYQQALGQGPEFLTYFQNEAQLDKSGLPSDRFFAERPEGSVSTLKIQRTQQEDSAVYLCASSTRGIRSSYEQYFGPGTRLTVT.

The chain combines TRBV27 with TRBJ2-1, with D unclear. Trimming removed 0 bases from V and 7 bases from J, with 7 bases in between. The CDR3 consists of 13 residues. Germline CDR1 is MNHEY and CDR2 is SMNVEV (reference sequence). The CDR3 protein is CASSLSGFNEQFF. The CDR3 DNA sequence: TGTGCCAGCAGTTTATCCGGTTTTAATGAGCAGTTCTTC.

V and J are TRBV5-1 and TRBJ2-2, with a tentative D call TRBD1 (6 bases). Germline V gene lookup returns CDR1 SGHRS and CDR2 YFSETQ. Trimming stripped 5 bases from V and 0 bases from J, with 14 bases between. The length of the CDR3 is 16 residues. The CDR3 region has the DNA TGCGCCAGCAGGTCTGACGGGACAACGAACACCGGGGAGCTGTTTTTT. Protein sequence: CASRSDGTTNTGELFF.

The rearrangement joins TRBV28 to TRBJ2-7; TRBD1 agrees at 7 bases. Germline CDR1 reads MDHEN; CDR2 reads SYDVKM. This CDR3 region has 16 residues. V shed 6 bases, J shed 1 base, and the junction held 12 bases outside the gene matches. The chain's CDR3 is CASRSTGAAFSYEQYF. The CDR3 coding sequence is TGTGCCAGCAGGTCCACAGGGGCCGCCTTTTCCTACGAGCAGTACTTC.

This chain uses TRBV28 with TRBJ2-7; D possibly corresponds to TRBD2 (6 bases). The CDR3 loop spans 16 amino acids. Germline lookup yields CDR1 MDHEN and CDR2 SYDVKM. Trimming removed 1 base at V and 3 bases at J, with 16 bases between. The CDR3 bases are TGTGCCAGCAGTTTATTAGGCGGGGATCGCGGCTACGAGCAGTACTTC. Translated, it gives CASSLLGGDRGYEQYF.

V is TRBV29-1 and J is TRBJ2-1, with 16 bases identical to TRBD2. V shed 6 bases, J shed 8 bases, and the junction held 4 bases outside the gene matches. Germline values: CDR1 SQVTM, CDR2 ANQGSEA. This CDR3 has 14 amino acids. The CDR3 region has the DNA TGCAGCGTGGCGGGACTAGCGGGGGGGCATGAGCAGTTCTTC. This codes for CSVAGLAGGHEQFF.

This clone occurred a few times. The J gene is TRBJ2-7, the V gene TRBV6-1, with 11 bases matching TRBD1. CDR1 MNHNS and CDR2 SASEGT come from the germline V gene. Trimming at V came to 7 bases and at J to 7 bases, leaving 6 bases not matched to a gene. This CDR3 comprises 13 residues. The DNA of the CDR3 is TGTGCCAGCACGGACAGGGGGCGCCGAGAGCAGTACTTC. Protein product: CASTDRGRREQYF.

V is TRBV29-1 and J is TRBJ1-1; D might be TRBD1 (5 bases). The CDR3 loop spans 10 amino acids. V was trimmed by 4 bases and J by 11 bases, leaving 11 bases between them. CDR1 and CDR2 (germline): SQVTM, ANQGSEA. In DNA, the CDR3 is TGCAGCGTTGGGACAATCAACGCTTTCTTT. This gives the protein CSVGTINAFF.

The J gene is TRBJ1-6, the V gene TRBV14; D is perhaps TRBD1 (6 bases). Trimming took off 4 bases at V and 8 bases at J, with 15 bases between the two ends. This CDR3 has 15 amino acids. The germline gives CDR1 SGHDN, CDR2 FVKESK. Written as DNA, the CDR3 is TGTGCCAGCAGCCGCCTCAGGGGCGAGTATTCACCCCTCCACTTT. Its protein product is CASSRLRGEYSPLHF.

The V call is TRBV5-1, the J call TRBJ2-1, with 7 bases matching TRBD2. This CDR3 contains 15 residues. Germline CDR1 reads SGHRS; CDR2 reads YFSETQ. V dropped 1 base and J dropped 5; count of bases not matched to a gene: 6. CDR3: CASSLLTGTNNEQFF. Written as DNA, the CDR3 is TGCGCCAGCAGCTTGCTTACCGGGACTAACAATGAGCAGTTCTTC.

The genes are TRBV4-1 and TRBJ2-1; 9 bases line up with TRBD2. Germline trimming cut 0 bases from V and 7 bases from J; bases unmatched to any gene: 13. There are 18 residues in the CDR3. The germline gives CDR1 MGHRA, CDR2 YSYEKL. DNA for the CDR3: TGCGCCAGCAGCCAAGAAGGAATCGGCGGGGGGGCAGTTAATGAGCAGTTCTTC. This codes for CASSQEGIGGGAVNEQFF.

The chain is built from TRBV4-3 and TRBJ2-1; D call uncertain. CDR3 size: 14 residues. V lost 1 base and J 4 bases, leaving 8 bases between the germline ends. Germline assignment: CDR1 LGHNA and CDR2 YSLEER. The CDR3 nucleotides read TGCGCCAGCAGCCAAGTCGTCCGGTACAATGAGCAGTTCTTC. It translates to CASSQVVRYNEQFF.

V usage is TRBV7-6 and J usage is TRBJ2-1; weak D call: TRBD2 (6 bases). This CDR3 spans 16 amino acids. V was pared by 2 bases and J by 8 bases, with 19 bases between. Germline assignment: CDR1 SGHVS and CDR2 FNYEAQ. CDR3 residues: CASSLSAGGYGDEQFF. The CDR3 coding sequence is TGTGCCAGCAGCTTATCCGCAGGAGGGTATGGGGATGAGCAGTTCTTC.